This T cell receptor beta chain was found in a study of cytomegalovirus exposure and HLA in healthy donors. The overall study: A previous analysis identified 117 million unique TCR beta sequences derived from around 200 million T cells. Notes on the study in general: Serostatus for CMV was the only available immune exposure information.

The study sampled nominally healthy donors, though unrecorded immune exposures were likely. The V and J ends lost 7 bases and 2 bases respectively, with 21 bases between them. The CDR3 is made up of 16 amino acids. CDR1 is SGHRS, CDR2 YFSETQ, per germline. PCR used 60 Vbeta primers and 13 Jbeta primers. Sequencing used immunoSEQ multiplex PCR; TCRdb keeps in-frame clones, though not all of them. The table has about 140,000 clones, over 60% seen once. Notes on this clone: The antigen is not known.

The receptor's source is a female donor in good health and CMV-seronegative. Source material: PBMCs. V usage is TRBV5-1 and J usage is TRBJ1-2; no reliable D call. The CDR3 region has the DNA TGCGCCAGCTCCCTGGGAGAGAGGATGGGGAACTATGGCTACACCTTC. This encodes CASSLGERMGNYGYTF.